Listed here are 32 T cell receptor beta chains from one sample, sequenced in a study of blood T cell repertoires in COVID-19. Here immunoSEQ multiplex PCR was the method, and the copy in TCRdb shows in-frame clones only, minus some. The sample consists of more than 100,000 clones, approximately 90% of them appearing once. Sample: peripheral blood. Every receptor here comes from a man aged 65-85 years with active COVID-19.

This chain uses TRBV5-1 with TRBJ1-6, with 8 bases matching TRBD1. V shed 0 bases and J 8 bases; nucleotides not matched to a gene: 4. This CDR3 has 15 amino acids. CDR1 and CDR2 (germline): SGHRS, YFSETQ. CDR3 sequence: CASSLEGQVDSPLHF. The CDR3 DNA is TGCGCCAGCAGCTTGGAGGGACAGGTCGATTCACCCCTCCACTTT.

The J gene is TRBJ2-5, the V gene TRBV27; TRBD2 agrees at 12 bases. This CDR3 region has 16 residues. Germline trimming cut 6 bases from V and 5 bases from J; bases unmatched to any gene: 10. Germline V gives CDR1 MNHEY, CDR2 SMNVEV (reference sequence). CDR3 region: CASRSRLAGVGETQYF. CDR3 nucleotides: TGTGCCAGCAGATCCCGACTAGCGGGAGTGGGGGAGACCCAGTACTTC.

The chain carries TRBV27 and TRBJ2-1; D uncertain. V was shortened by 3 bases and J by 0 bases, with 6 bases between the two germline ends. The CDR3 has 14 amino acids. CDR1 MNHEY and CDR2 SMNVEV come from the germline V gene (reference sequence). As DNA, the CDR3 is TGTGCCAGCAGTTTGGCCGTCTCCTACAATGAGCAGTTCTTC. Protein: CASSLAVSYNEQFF.

The CDR3 is CASNPVGGREKEQFF. The CDR3 DNA reads TGTGCCAGCAATCCCGTAGGCGGGAGAGAAAAGGAGCAGTTCTTC. The gene calls are TRBV28 and TRBJ2-1; TRBD2 aligns across 7 bases. Germline V CDR1 and CDR2: MDHEN, SYDVKM. The V gene end was trimmed by 7 bases and the J gene end by 10 bases; junction bases not matched to a gene: 16. The CDR3 spans 15 residues.

The chain uses TRBV2 and TRBJ1-6; perhaps TRBD1 as D (6 bases). The germline CDR1 and CDR2 sequences are SNHLY and FYNNEI. The V gene lost 6 bases and the J gene lost 5 bases, with 11 bases spanning the gap. CDR3 length equals 14 residues. In DNA form, the CDR3 reads TGTGCCAGCAGGGACAGCCAGAATAATTCACCCCTCCACTTT. Translated, it gives CASRDSQNNSPLHF.

This clone was observed a handful of times. The V gene is TRBV5-1, the J gene TRBJ2-7, with D perhaps TRBD1 (6 bases). Germline V gene lookup returns CDR1 SGHRS and CDR2 YFSETQ. This CDR3 contains 15 residues. Trimming shortened V by 4 bases and J by 0 bases, and 14 bases separated the two germline ends. CDR3 loop: CASSAQGPSSYEQYF. DNA of the CDR3: TGCGCCAGCAGCGCCCAGGGGCCAAGCTCCTACGAGCAGTACTTC.

A remark on this clone: Additional DNA sequences in this sample encode the identical CDR3. The V call is TRBV9, the J call TRBJ2-7; D gene unclear. Germline values: CDR1 SGDLS, CDR2 YYNGEE. The CDR3 length is 13 residues. Trimming cost V 0 bases and J 4 bases, with 8 bases left between them. CDR3 nucleotides: TGTGCCAGCAGCGTAGTTCCCGGTTACGAGCAGTACTTC. It specifies CASSVVPGYEQYF. The whole variable domain, filled in from reference TRBV9 and TRBJ2-7, reads DSGVTQTPKHLITATGQRVTLRCSPRSGDLSVYWYQQSLDQGLQFLIQYYNGEERAKGNILERFSAQQFPDLHSELNLSSLELGDSALYFCASSVVPGYEQYFGPGTRLTVT.

The chain is built from TRBV7-6 and TRBJ2-5, with 7 bases aligning to TRBD1. The germline CDR1 and CDR2 sequences are SGHVS and FNYEAQ. The CDR3 length is 15 residues. V gave up 6 bases and J gave up 2 bases; unmatched junction bases: 9. DNA for the CDR3: TGTGCCAGCAGGCCAGATACAGGGGAACAAGAGACCCAGTACTTC. Its protein product is CASRPDTGEQETQYF. Using reference TRBV7-6 and TRBJ2-5 for the parts outside the CDR3, the full variable domain is GAGVSQSPRYKVTKRGQDVALRCDPISGHVSLYWYRQALGQGPEFLTYFNYEAQQDKSGLPNDRFSAERPEGSISTLTIQRTEQRDSAMYRCASRPDTGEQETQYFGPGTRLLVL.

As regards this clone: Its ends do not fully match the called genes, so a read error is possible. J is TRBJ1-1 and V is TRBV7-7; D uncertain. This CDR3 has 13 amino acids. CDR1 SSHAT and CDR2 FNYEAQ come from the germline V gene (reference sequence). CDR3 coding DNA: TGTGCTAGCAGCTACCGAGGAAACACTGAAGCTTTCTTT. The encoded protein is CASSYRGNTEAFF.

The genes are TRBV28 and TRBJ2-2, with 11 bases lining up with TRBD1. Per germline, CDR1 MDHEN and CDR2 SYDVKM. The CDR3 contains 15 residues. V shed 4 bases and J 6 bases; nucleotides not matched to a gene: 4. CDR3: CASSSRTGGAGELFF. The CDR3 DNA is TGTGCCAGCAGTTCGCGGACAGGGGGCGCCGGGGAGCTGTTTTTT.

This clone occurred a few times. CDR3 DNA sequence: TGTGCCACCAGCAGAGTCGGCCAGTGGGGGCCGGGGTCCTACAATGAGCAGTTCTTC. The encoded protein is CATSRVGQWGPGSYNEQFF. The genes are TRBV15 and TRBJ2-1; a weak D match, TRBD1 (6 bases). V lost 1 base and J lost 1, with 20 bases in between. Germline loops: CDR1 LNHNV, CDR2 YYDKDF (reference sequence). CDR3 size: 19 residues.

This clone turned up a few times. The gene calls are TRBV28 and TRBJ2-2, with 7 bases matching TRBD1. CDR3 length equals 14 residues. The junction had 4 bases not matched to a gene; V was cut back by 6 bases and J by 3 bases. Looked up from germline, CDR1 is MDHEN and CDR2 is SYDVKM. The CDR3 protein is CASRYRGDTGELFF. The DNA for the CDR3 is TGTGCCAGCAGATACAGGGGAGACACCGGGGAGCTGTTTTTT.

The CDR3 spells CASSLGGSQETQYF. The CDR3 nucleotides read TGTGCCAGCAGCTTAGGCGGCAGCCAAGAGACCCAGTACTTC. The chain links TRBV7-2 to TRBJ2-5; unclear D gene. The CDR3 contains 14 residues. V was shortened by 1 base and J by 1 base, with 7 bases between the two germline ends. CDR1 is SGHTA, CDR2 FQGNSA, per germline.

The chain is built from TRBV28 and TRBJ1-1; 8 nucleotides match TRBD1. The CDR3 extends over 14 amino acids. Germline assignment: CDR1 MDHEN and CDR2 SYDVKM. Unmatched junction bases numbered 12, after V lost 8 bases and J lost 7 bases. CDR3 sequence: CASGQGQGGNEAFF. The CDR3 DNA reads as TGTGCCAGCGGCCAAGGACAGGGAGGTAATGAAGCTTTCTTT.

The rearrangement links TRBV19 to TRBJ2-7; D is undetermined. This CDR3 spans 15 amino acids. The ends were cut back, 3 bases at V and 3 bases at J, with 15 bases in the middle. Germline lookup yields CDR1 LNHDA and CDR2 SQIVND (reference sequence). The CDR3 region has the DNA TGTGCCAGTAGTATTCGTGTAAGTTCACTCTACGAGCAGTACTTC. Translated, it gives CASSIRVSSLYEQYF.

V usage is TRBV5-1 and J usage is TRBJ2-2; TRBD1 agrees at 9 bases. From germline, CDR1 is SGHRS and CDR2 YFSETQ. This CDR3 has 17 residues. V was pared by 4 bases and J by 0 bases, with 7 bases of the junction left unmatched. The CDR3 here is CASSPGTGRANTGELFF. The CDR3, as DNA: TGCGCCAGCAGCCCCGGGACAGGGAGGGCGAACACCGGGGAGCTGTTTTTT.

V is TRBV28 and J is TRBJ2-5, with a tentative D call TRBD1 (6 bases). Germline values: CDR1 MDHEN, CDR2 SYDVKM. The CDR3 runs to 16 residues. Trimming took off 4 bases at V and 2 bases at J, with 17 bases between the two ends. The CDR3 DNA sequence: TGTGCCAGCAGTTCACCCAGGGGACGCCATCAAGAGACCCAGTACTTC. It yields the protein CASSSPRGRHQETQYF.

This rearrangement joins TRBV18 to TRBJ2-5, with TRBD1 identical over 7 bases. Trimming took 5 bases from V and 2 from J; bases not matched to a gene: 2. The CDR3 is made up of 13 amino acids. CDR1 and CDR2 (germline): KGHSH, LQKENI. The CDR3: CASSGDRQETQYF. CDR3 nucleotide sequence: TGTGCCAGCTCAGGGGACAGACAAGAGACCCAGTACTTC.

This clone was detected once. The J gene is TRBJ2-5, the V gene TRBV2, with D uncertain. From germline, CDR1 is SNHLY and CDR2 FYNNEI. The CDR3 loop spans 14 amino acids. The ends were cut back, 1 base at V and 5 bases at J, with 11 bases in the middle. DNA of the CDR3: TGTGCCAGCAGTGAAGGGCGGCTGAAGGAGACCCAGTACTTC. Encoded protein: CASSEGRLKETQYF.

The chain carries TRBV12-3 or TRBV12-4 and TRBJ2-1, with D possibly being TRBD2 (6 bases). Trimming cost V 6 bases and J 6 bases, with 9 bases left between them. This CDR3 is 12 amino acids long. The CDR3 sequence is CASSSGGNEQFF. DNA of the CDR3: TGTGCCAGCAGCTCCGGGGGCAATGAGCAGTTCTTC.

This sequence joins TRBV7-9 and TRBJ2-5; D unclear. The V end was cut by 3 bases, the J end by 1 base, with 6 bases between. Germline CDR1 is SEHNR and CDR2 is FQNEAQ (reference sequence). This CDR3 spans 13 amino acids. This CDR3 reads CASSLAAQETQYF. For the CDR3, the DNA is TGTGCCAGCAGCTTGGCGGCCCAAGAGACCCAGTACTTC.

V and J are TRBV11-3 and TRBJ2-2; no reliable D call. Germline V gene lookup returns CDR1 SGHNT and CDR2 YENEEA. V shed 6 bases and J shed 5 bases, with 13 bases lying between them. The CDR3 is 14 residues long. The CDR3: CASSFGAITGELFF. In DNA, the CDR3 is TGTGCCAGCAGTTTTGGAGCGATAACCGGGGAGCTGTTTTTT. The variable domain in full, with the rest retrieved from reference TRBV11-3 and TRBJ2-2, is EAGVVQSPRYKIIEKKQPVAFWCNPISGHNTLYWYLQNLGQGPELLIRYENEEAVDDSQLPKDRFSAERLKGVDSTLKIQPAELGDSAVYLCASSFGAITGELFFGEGSRLTVL.

The chain has TRBV7-2 and TRBJ1-6; no clear D gene. Germline V lookup: CDR1 SGHTA, CDR2 FQGNSA. V lost 1 base and J 4 bases, leaving 17 bases between the germline ends. CDR3 length: 18 residues. CDR3 sequence reads: CASSLEQPRSGYNSPLHF. The CDR3 nucleotides read TGTGCCAGCAGCTTAGAACAACCCCGGTCGGGTTATAATTCACCCCTCCACTTT.

CDR3 protein: CASSPRPLSTDTQYF. The CDR3 bases are TGTGCCAGCTCACCCCGTCCGTTGAGTACAGATACGCAGTATTTT. The genes are TRBV18 and TRBJ2-3; no clear D. The CDR3 has 15 amino acids. V lost 3 bases, J lost 3 bases, and 13 bases lay in between. CDR1 KGHSH and CDR2 LQKENI come from the germline V gene.

This clone was seen only once. The chain carries TRBV11-3 and TRBJ1-1; D unresolved. Per germline, CDR1 SGHNT and CDR2 YENEEA. This CDR3 comprises 13 residues. V dropped 3 bases and J dropped 4 bases, with 9 bases sitting between them. The CDR3 here is CASSLGRVTEAFF. Here the CDR3 DNA reads TGTGCCAGCAGCTTGGGGAGGGTCACTGAAGCTTTCTTT.

CDR3 sequence reads: CASSLTTYQETQYF. Written as DNA, the CDR3 is TGTGCCAGCAGCTTGACCACTTACCAAGAGACCCAGTACTTC. The chain couples TRBV5-6 to TRBJ2-5, with D hard to call. The germline CDR1 and CDR2 sequences are SGHDT and YYEEEE. V was shortened by 1 base and J by 0 bases, with 7 bases between the two germline ends. There are 14 residues in the CDR3. Drawing the rest from reference TRBV5-6 and TRBJ2-5, the complete variable domain is DAGVTQSPTHLIKTRGQQVTLRCSPKSGHDTVSWYQQALGQGPQFIFQYYEEEERQRGNFPDRFSGHQFPNYSSELNVNALLLGDSALYLCASSLTTYQETQYFGPGTRLLVL.

This chain connects TRBV24-1 to TRBJ2-1; 13 bases are a match to TRBD2. Looked up from germline, CDR1 is KGHDR and CDR2 is SFDVKD. The CDR3 has 15 residues. J lost 8 bases, V lost 6 bases, and 6 bases had no gene match. The CDR3 loop reads CATSIGTSGIDEQFF. In DNA form, the CDR3 reads TGTGCCACCAGTATCGGGACTAGCGGGATAGATGAGCAGTTCTTC.

Worth noting for this clone: Other DNA sequences of this sample code for an identical CDR3. This chain links TRBV28 with TRBJ1-5; D gene unclear. From germline, CDR1 is MDHEN and CDR2 SYDVKM. CDR3 length equals 12 residues. Trimming removed 8 bases from V and 4 bases from J, with 9 bases in between. The CDR3 spells CASRGPNQPQHF. The CDR3 DNA is TGTGCCAGCCGAGGGCCTAATCAGCCCCAGCATTTT.

The V gene is TRBV10-3, the J gene TRBJ2-7, with D perhaps matching TRBD2 (6 bases). Germline assignment: CDR1 ENHRY and CDR2 SYGVKD. The CDR3 has 13 residues. Trimming removed 9 bases at V and 3 bases at J, with 15 bases between. CDR3 coding DNA: TGTGCCATTAAAACCGGGAGCCTCTACGAGCAGTACTTC. Protein: CAIKTGSLYEQYF.

The rearrangement joins TRBV6-1 to TRBJ1-1; D is unresolved. The CDR3 is made up of 11 amino acids. Germline V gene sequence: CDR1 MNHNS, CDR2 SASEGT. The V end was cut by 1 base, the J end by 11 bases, with 8 bases between. The CDR3 DNA is TGTGCCAGCAGTGAAGGCTTCGGGGCTTTCTTT. Protein product: CASSEGFGAFF.

Comment on this clone: An end of the junction differs from the germline gene, which may be a read error. The rearrangement links TRBV28 to TRBJ2-4; 11 bases align to TRBD1. CDR1 MDHEN and CDR2 SYDVKM come from the germline V gene. The length of the CDR3 is 14 residues. The CDR3 loop reads CASSLGYHPGQGDF. CDR3 DNA sequence: TGTGCCAGCAGTTTGGGGTACCACCCGGGACAGGGGGACTTC.

This clone was seen only once. The rearrangement links TRBV7-9 to TRBJ1-1; 9 positions match TRBD1. CDR3 length: 14 residues. CDR1 and CDR2 from the germline V gene are SEHNR and FQNEAQ (reference sequence). V dropped 4 bases and J dropped 8; count of bases not matched to a gene: 8. Written as DNA, the CDR3 is TGTGCCAGCAGCTCACAGGGGGCGTGGGTCGAAGCTTTCTTT. Translation gives CASSSQGAWVEAFF.